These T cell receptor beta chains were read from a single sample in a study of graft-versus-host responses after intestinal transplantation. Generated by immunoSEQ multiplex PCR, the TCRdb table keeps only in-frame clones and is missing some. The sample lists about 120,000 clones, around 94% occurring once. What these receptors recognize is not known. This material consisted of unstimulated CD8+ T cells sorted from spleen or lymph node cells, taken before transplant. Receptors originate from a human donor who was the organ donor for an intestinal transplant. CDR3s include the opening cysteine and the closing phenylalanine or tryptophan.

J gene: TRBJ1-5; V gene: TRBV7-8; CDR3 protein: CASSRGLNQPQHF
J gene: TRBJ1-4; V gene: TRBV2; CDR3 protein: CASSERRRGGEKLFF
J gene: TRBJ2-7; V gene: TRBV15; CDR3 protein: CATSSGWVGLSYEQYF
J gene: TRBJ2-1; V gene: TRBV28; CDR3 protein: CASSFSLSSGYNEQFF
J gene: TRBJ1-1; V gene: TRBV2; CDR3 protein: CASSERGGMNTEAFF
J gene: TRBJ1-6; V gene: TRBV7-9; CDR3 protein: CASSFDNSGTLHF
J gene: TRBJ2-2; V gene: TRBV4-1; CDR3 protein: CASSQARGSAGELFF
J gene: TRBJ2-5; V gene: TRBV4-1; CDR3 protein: CASSQGPWLETQYF
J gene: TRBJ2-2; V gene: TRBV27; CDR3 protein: CASSLDRAYTGELFF
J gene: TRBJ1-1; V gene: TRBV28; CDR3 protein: CASSFQGNTEAFF
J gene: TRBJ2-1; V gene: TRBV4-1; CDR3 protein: CASSQASVSYNEQFF
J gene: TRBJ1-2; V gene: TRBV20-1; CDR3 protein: CSASRDYGYTF
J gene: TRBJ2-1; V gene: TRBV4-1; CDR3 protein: CASSPLLAGWSNEQFF
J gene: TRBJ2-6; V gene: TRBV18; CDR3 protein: CASSPSPGANVLTF
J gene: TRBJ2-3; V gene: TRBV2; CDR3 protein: CAIQPTTVTDTQYF
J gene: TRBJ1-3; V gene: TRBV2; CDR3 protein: CASSGEASHPGTIYF
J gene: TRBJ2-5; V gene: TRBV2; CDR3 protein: CASSEAGTQETQYF
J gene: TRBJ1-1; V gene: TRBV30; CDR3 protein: CAWTQSGTEAFF
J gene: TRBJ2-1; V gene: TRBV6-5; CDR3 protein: CASSYFPPGEQFF
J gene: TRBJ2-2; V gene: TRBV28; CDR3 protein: CASSLSLAGTNTGELFF
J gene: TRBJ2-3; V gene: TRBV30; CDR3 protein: CAWSDLRSRSADTQYF
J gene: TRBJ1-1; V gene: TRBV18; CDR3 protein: CASSPPGQPNTEAFF
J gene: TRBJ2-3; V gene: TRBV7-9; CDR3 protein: CASSFNSGRNLTDTQYF
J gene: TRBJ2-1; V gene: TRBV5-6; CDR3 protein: CASSSPWVGEQFF
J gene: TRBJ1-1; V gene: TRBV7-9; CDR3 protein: CASSPTLGGNTEAFF